This TCR beta chain was obtained from a study of cytomegalovirus exposure and HLA in healthy donors. Both 60 Vbeta primers and 13 Jbeta primers went into the PCR. Profiling relied on immunoSEQ multiplex PCR, and the TCRdb table lists in-frame clones only, not all of them. The sample consists of around 140,000 clones, about 80% of them appearing once. This clone was seen only a few times. The CDR3 sequence is 16 residues long. V lost 0 bases and J 4 bases, leaving 15 bases between the germline ends. Per the germline V gene, CDR1 is MNHEY and CDR2 is SMNVEV (reference sequence). Material: PBMCs. This clonotype was sampled from a man aged 35 to 55 in good health and CMV-seronegative. The chain uses TRBV27 and TRBJ1-2; D might be TRBD1 (5 bases). CDR3 in DNA: TGTGCCAGCAGTTTATCCAGTGGGGCCGTAGTCTATGGCTACACCTTC. Its translation is CASSLSSGAVVYGYTF.